The rows below give T cell receptor beta chains drawn from one sample of a study of cytomegalovirus exposure and HLA in healthy donors. The repertoire was sequenced with immunoSEQ multiplex PCR; TCRdb's copy has only in-frame clones and lacks some. The sample contains 110,000 to 150,000 clones, 76% of which appear only once. The source material was PBMCs. The source of these receptors is a young man in good health and CMV-seronegative. Each CDR3 is given with its conserved first and last residue. Fields, in order: clone size, J gene, D gene, V gene, CDR3 protein, CDR3 DNA. A D gene is named only where the DNA matches it firmly. Expanded clones are given a class, and other clones once, few, many or no size at all.

NA	TRBJ2-3	TRBD2	TRBV9	CASSVATAGVADTQYF	TGTGCCAGCAGCGTAGCTACGGCGGGAGTAGCAGATACGCAGTATTTT
NA	TRBJ2-2	TRBD2	TRBV30	CAWSGREGRAGELFF	TGTGCCTGGAGTGGGCGGGAGGGCCGGGCCGGGGAGCTGTTTTTT
few	TRBJ2-7	NA	TRBV5-5	CASSFPGSSYEQYF	TGTGCCAGCAGCTTCCCGGGGAGCTCCTACGAGCAGTACTTC
once	TRBJ1-4	NA	TRBV5-1	CASSDASDSGEKLFF	TGCGCCAGCAGCGACGCCTCGGACAGTGGGGAAAAACTGTTTTTT
few	TRBJ2-1	NA	TRBV5-1	CASTRRDLRPYNEQFF	TGCGCCAGCACCCGGCGGGACCTAAGACCCTACAATGAGCAGTTCTTC
NA	TRBJ1-4	TRBD1	TRBV5-1	CASGTGDNEKLFF	TGCGCCAGTGGGACAGGGGATAATGAAAAACTGTTTTTT
once	TRBJ1-3	NA	TRBV11-2	CASIAPGGNTIYF	TGTGCCAGCATCGCCCCAGGGGGAAACACCATATATTTT
NA	TRBJ2-7	NA	TRBV7-8	CASSLATRRSSYEQYF	TGTGCCAGCAGCTTAGCGACCCGGAGAAGCTCCTACGAGCAGTACTTC
NA	TRBJ2-1	TRBD2	TRBV5-4	CASSWTSGGASVNEQFF	TGTGCCAGCAGCTGGACTAGCGGGGGGGCCTCCGTCAATGAGCAGTTCTTC
NA	TRBJ2-2	TRBD2	TRBV2	CASTRRAGGNTGELFF	TGTGCCAGCACCCGAAGAGCGGGAGGGAACACCGGGGAGCTGTTTTTT
NA	TRBJ2-7	NA	TRBV5-4	CASSVGLDSYEQYF	TGTGCCAGCAGCGTCGGACTGGACTCCTACGAGCAGTACTTC
NA	TRBJ2-1	NA	TRBV5-1	CASSSGGPNNEQFF	TGCGCCAGCAGCTCAGGTGGGCCTAACAATGAGCAGTTCTTC
NA	TRBJ1-5	TRBD1	TRBV28	CASSAPRDRNQPQHF	TGTGCCAGCAGTGCACCCCGGGACAGGAATCAGCCCCAGCATTTT
NA	TRBJ2-1	NA	TRBV6-1	CASNRRGGPNEQFF	TGTGCCAGCAATCGGAGGGGGGGCCCGAATGAGCAGTTCTTC
NA	TRBJ1-2	TRBD1	TRBV6-5	CASSYSGDRGYTF	TGTGCCAGCAGTTACTCGGGGGACAGGGGCTACACCTTC
NA	TRBJ2-1	TRBD1	TRBV4-1	CASSPPDRVYNEQFF	TGCGCCAGCAGTCCGCCGGACAGGGTCTACAATGAGCAGTTCTTC
NA	TRBJ2-1	NA	TRBV5-6	CASSPSGRGSYNEQFF	TGTGCCAGCAGCCCCTCAGGAAGGGGTTCCTACAATGAGCAGTTCTTC
NA	TRBJ2-7	NA	TRBV25-1	CASSDLRGDSYEQYF	TGTGCCAGCAGTGACCTTAGGGGGGACAGTTACGAGCAGTACTTC
NA	TRBJ2-1	NA	TRBV6-1	CASRGLSYNEQFF	TGTGCCAGCAGGGGCCTTTCCTACAATGAGCAGTTCTTC
NA	TRBJ2-7	TRBD1	TRBV19	CASSWQGANEQYF	TGTGCCAGTAGTTGGCAGGGGGCAAACGAGCAGTACTTC
few	TRBJ2-5	TRBD2	TRBV6-1	CASGLGLASETQYF	TGTGCCAGCGGGTTGGGACTAGCGTCGGAGACCCAGTACTTC
NA	TRBJ2-7	TRBD2	TRBV29-1	CSLMGGNQGEFPYEQYF	TGCAGCCTCATGGGAGGGAACCAAGGGGAATTTCCCTACGAGCAGTACTTC
NA	TRBJ2-7	TRBD2	TRBV13	CASSGVASGSINSYEQYF	TGTGCCAGCAGTGGAGTGGCTAGCGGAAGTATTAATTCCTACGAGCAGTACTTC
NA	TRBJ2-5	TRBD2	TRBV2	CASRPDIAGGRETQYF	TGTGCCAGCAGGCCCGATATAGCGGGGGGTAGGGAGACCCAGTACTTC
once	TRBJ2-2	TRBD2	TRBV28	CAGTSGRAGNTGELFF	TGTGCCGGGACTAGCGGGAGGGCCGGGAACACCGGGGAGCTGTTTTTT
NA	TRBJ1-6	NA	TRBV19	CASSMEGPNSPLHF	TGTGCCAGTAGTATGGAGGGGCCTAATTCACCCCTCCACTTT
NA	TRBJ2-7	NA	TRBV7-9	CASSSPEGAGYEQYF	TGTGCCAGCAGCTCACCGGAGGGGGCCGGTTACGAGCAGTACTTC
NA	TRBJ1-2	NA	TRBV5-4	CASSAFTGNYGYTF	TGTGCCAGCAGCGCGTTCACAGGGAACTATGGCTACACCTTC
NA	TRBJ1-4	NA	TRBV5-1	CASSLFNGVREKLFF	TGCGCCAGCAGCTTGTTTAACGGGGTCCGTGAAAAACTGTTTTTT
NA	TRBJ1-2	NA	TRBV2	CASSESATGWAGYTF	TGTGCCAGCAGTGAAAGCGCCACAGGGTGGGCTGGCTACACCTTC
NA	TRBJ2-2	TRBD1	TRBV7-6	CASSHQGAGGELFF	TGTGCCAGCAGTCATCAGGGGGCAGGCGGGGAGCTGTTTTTT
once	TRBJ2-4	TRBD1	TRBV5-1	CASSVDRGGPGNIQYF	TGCGCCAGCAGCGTGGACAGGGGCGGACCGGGGAACATTCAGTACTTC
NA	TRBJ2-6	TRBD1	TRBV30	CASLPRDRGLGSGANVLTF	TGTGCCTCCCTGCCCCGGGACAGGGGACTAGGCTCTGGGGCCAACGTCCTGACTTTC
NA	TRBJ1-3	TRBD1	TRBV5-4	CASSRDRVLPSSGNTIYF	TGTGCCAGCAGCAGAGACAGGGTTTTGCCGAGCTCTGGAAACACCATATATTTT
NA	TRBJ1-2	NA	TRBV6-5	CASSYSSTWTAVF	TGTGCCAGCAGTTACTCAAGTACGTGGACAGCTGTCTTC
NA	TRBJ2-1	TRBD2	TRBV9	CASSAGLAGGYNEQFF	TGTGCCAGCAGCGCCGGACTAGCGGGGGGCTACAATGAGCAGTTCTTC
once	TRBJ1-1	TRBD1	TRBV7-9	CASSFGQGEDTEAFF	TGTGCCAGCAGCTTCGGACAGGGCGAGGACACTGAAGCTTTCTTT
NA	TRBJ1-2	NA	TRBV7-9	CASSRGSSYGYTF	TGTGCCAGCAGCCGGGGGAGTAGCTATGGCTACACCTTC
NA	TRBJ2-1	NA	TRBV5-6	CASSLATSSYNEQFF	TGTGCCAGCAGCTTGGCCACCAGCTCCTACAATGAGCAGTTCTTC
NA	TRBJ2-2	NA	TRBV29-1	CSVSGMAPGELFF	TGCAGCGTCTCCGGGATGGCTCCCGGGGAGCTGTTTTTT
NA	TRBJ2-7	NA	TRBV28	CASTLTSSYEQYF	TGTGCCAGCACCCTCACAAGTTCCTACGAGCAGTACTTC
NA	TRBJ1-2	TRBD1	TRBV19	CASSRPGQGNYGYTF	TGTGCCAGTAGTCGTCCGGGACAGGGCAACTATGGCTACACCTTC
NA	TRBJ1-5	NA	TRBV27	CASSLAVNQPQHF	TGTGCCAGCAGTTTGGCCGTGAATCAGCCCCAGCATTTT
few	TRBJ1-1	NA	TRBV28	CASSLRWAGGYTEAFF	TGTGCCAGCAGTTTAAGGTGGGCGGGGGGATACACTGAAGCTTTCTTT
NA	TRBJ2-3	TRBD1	TRBV19	CASSIVGQGADTQYF	TGTGCCAGTAGTATAGTAGGGCAGGGGGCAGATACGCAGTATTTT
NA	TRBJ2-1	TRBD2	TRBV5-1	CASRYPTSGGISEQFF	TGCGCCAGCAGGTACCCAACTAGCGGGGGAATCAGCGAGCAGTTCTTC
once	TRBJ1-5	TRBD1	TRBV19	CASSIAKGASDHYSNQPQHF	TGTGCCAGTAGTATCGCCAAGGGGGCGTCGGACCACTATAGCAATCAGCCCCAGCATTTT
NA	TRBJ1-3	NA	TRBV18	CASSPTMDIQANTIYF	TGTGCCAGCTCACCTACCATGGACATACAGGCAAACACCATATATTTT